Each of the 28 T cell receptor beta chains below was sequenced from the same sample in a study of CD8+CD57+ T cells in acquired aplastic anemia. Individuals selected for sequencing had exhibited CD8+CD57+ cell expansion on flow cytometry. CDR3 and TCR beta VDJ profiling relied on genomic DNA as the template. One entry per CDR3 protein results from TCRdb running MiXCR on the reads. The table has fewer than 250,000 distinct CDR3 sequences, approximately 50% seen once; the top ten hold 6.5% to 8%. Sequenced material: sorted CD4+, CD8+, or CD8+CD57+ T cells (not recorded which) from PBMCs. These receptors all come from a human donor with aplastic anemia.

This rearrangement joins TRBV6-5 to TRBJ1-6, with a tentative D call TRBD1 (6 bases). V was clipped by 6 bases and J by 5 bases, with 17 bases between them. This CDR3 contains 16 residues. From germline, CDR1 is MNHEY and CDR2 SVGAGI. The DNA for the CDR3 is TGTGCCAGCAGGGTATTTGCCAGGGGCAATAATTCACCCCTCCACTTT. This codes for CASRVFARGNNSPLHF.

This CDR3 is CASSLVTGNYGYTF. The CDR3 DNA follows: TGTGCCAGCAGCTTGGTTACAGGAAACTATGGCTACACCTTC. The chain carries TRBV7-2 and TRBJ1-2; D is possibly TRBD1 (5 bases). V shed 3 bases and J shed 2 bases, with 10 bases lying between them. The CDR3 has 14 amino acids. The germline gives CDR1 SGHTA, CDR2 FQGNSA.

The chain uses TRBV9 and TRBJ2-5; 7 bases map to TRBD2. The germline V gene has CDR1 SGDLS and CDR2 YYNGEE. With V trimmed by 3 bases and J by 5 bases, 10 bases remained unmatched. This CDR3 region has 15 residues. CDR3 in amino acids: CASSGLREGLETQYF. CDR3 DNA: TGTGCCAGCAGCGGGTTGAGGGAGGGGTTGGAGACCCAGTACTTC.

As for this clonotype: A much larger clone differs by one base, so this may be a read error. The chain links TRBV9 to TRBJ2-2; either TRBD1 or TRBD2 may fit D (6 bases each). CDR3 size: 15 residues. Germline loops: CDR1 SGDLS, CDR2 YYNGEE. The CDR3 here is CASSGKEGGTGELLF. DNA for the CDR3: TGTGCCAGCAGCGGCAAGGAGGGGGGCACCGGGGAGCTGCTTTTT.

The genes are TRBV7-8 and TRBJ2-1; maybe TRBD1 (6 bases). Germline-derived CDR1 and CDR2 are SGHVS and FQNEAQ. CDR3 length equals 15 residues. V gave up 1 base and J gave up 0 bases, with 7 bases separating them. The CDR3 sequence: CASSLGTDSYNEQFF. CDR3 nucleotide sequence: TGTGCCAGCAGCTTAGGGACAGACTCCTACAATGAGCAGTTCTTC. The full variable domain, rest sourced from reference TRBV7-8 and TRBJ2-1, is GAGVSQSPRYKVAKRGQDVALRCDPISGHVSLFWYQQALGQGPEFLTYFQNEAQLDKSGLPSDRFFAERPEGSVSTLKIQRTQQEDSAVYLCASSLGTDSYNEQFFGPGTRLTVL.

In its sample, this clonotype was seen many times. CDR3 sequence (DNA): TGTGCCAGCAGCGCCGACCGGACCCGGTCAGAGGCTTTCTTT. Its translation: CASSADRTRSEAFF. The rearrangement links TRBV7-9 to TRBJ1-1; D call uncertain. CDR3 size: 14 residues. CDR1 is SEHNR and CDR2 is FQNEAQ in the germline V gene (reference sequence). V was clipped by 5 bases and J by 11 bases, with 21 bases between them. Looking up the rest from reference TRBV7-9 and TRBJ1-1 gives the full variable domain: DTGVSQNPRHKITKRGQNVTFRCDPISEHNRLYWYRQTLGQGPEFLTYFQNEAQLEKSRLLSDRFSAERPKGSFSTLEIQRTEQGDSAMYLCASSADRTRSEAFFGQGTRLTVV.

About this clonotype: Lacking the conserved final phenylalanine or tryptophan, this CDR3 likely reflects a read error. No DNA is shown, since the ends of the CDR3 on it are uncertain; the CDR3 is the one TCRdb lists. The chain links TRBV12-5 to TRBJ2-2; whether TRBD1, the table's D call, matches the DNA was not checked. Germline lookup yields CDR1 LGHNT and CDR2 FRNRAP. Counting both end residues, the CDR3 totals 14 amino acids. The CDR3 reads CASSGTGENRGAVV.

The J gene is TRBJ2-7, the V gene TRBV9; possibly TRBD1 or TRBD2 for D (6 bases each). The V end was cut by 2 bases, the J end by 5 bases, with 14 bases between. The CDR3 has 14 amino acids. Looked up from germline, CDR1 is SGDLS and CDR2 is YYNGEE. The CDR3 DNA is TGTGCCAGCAGCGTCGCGGGGCACAGGGACGAGCAGTACTTC. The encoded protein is CASSVAGHRDEQYF.

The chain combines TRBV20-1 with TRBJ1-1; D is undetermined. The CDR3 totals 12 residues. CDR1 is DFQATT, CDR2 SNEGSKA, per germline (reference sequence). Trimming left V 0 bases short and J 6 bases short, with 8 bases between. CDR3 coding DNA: TGCAGTGCTAGAGAGACCGGGCCTGAAGCTTTCTTT. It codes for CSARETGPEAFF.

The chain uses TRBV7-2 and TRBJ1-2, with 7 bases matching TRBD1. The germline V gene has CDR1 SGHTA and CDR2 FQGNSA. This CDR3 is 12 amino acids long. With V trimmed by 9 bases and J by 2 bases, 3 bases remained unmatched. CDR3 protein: CARSTGNYGYTF. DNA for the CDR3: TGTGCCAGATCGACAGGGAACTATGGCTACACCTTC.

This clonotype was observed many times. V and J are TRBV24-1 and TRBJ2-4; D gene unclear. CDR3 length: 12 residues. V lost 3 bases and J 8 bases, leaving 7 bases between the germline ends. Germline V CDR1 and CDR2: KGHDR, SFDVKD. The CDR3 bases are TGTGCCACCAGTGATAGTTCGGACATTCAGTACTTC. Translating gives CATSDSSDIQYF.

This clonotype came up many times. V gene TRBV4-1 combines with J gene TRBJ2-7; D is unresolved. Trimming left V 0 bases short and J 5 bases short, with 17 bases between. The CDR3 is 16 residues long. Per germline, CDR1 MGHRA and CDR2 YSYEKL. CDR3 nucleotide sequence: TGCGCCAGCAGCCAAGAATCGACTGCCGGGTCGGACGAGCAGTACTTC. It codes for CASSQESTAGSDEQYF.

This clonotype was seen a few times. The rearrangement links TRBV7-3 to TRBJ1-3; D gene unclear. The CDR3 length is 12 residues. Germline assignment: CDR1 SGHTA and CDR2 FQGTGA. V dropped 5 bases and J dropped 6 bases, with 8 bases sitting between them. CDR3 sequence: CASSPETNTIYF. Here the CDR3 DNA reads TGTGCCAGCAGCCCAGAGACAAACACCATATATTTT.

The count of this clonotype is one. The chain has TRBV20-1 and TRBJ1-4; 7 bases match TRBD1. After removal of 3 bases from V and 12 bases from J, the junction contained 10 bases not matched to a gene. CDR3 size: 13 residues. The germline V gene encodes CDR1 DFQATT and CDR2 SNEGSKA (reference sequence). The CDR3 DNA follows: TGCAGTGCTAGGGGGGCGACAGGGTTGGAACTGTTTTTT. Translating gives CSARGATGLELFF.

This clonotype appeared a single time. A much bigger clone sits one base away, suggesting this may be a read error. The chain's CDR3 is CAGRGSGRSHF. CDR3 nucleotide sequence: TGTGCCGGCAGGGGGTCGGGCAGATCACACTTT. The chain recombines TRBV27 with TRBJ1-1; TRBD1 aligns across 7 bases. From germline, CDR1 is MNHEY and CDR2 SMNVEV (reference sequence). The CDR3 has 11 amino acids.

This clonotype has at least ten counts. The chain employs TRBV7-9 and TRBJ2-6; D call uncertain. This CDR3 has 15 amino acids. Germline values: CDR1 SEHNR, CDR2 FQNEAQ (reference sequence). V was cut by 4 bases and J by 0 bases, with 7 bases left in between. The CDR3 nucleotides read TGTGCCAGCAGCTCCACAGACTCTGGGGCCAACGTCCTGACTTTC. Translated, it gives CASSSTDSGANVLTF.

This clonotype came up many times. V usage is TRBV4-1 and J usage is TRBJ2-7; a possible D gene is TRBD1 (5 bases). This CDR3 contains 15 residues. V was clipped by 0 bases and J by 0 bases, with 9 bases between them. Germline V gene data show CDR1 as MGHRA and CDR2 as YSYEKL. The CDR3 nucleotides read TGCGCCAGCAGCCAAGAAACAGGCCGCTCCTACGAGCAGTACTTC. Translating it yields CASSQETGRSYEQYF.

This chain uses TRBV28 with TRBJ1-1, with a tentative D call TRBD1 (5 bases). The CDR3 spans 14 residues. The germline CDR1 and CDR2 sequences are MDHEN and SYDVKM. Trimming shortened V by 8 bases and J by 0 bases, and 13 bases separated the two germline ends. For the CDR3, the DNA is TGTGCCAGCGGGGGTAGGGGAATGAACACTGAAGCTTTCTTT. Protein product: CASGGRGMNTEAFF. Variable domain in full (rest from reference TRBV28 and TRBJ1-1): DVKVTQSSRYLVKRTGEKVFLECVQDMDHENMFWYRQDPGLGLRLIYFSYDVKMKEKGDIPEGYSVSREKKERFSLILESASTNQTSMYLCASGGRGMNTEAFFGQGTRLTVV.

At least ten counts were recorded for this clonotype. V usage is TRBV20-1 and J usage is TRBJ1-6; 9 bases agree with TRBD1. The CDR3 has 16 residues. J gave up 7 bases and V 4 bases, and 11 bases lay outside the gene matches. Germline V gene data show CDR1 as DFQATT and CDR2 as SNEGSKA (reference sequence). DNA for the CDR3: TGCAGTGCTACTCCCAGGGGACAGGGTCGAAATTCACCCCTCCACTTT. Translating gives CSATPRGQGRNSPLHF.

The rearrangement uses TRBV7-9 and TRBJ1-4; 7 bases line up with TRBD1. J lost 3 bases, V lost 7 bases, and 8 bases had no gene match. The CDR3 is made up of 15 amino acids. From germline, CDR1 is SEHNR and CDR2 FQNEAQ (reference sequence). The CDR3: CASTNTGAANEKLFF. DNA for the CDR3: TGTGCCAGCACTAACACAGGGGCTGCTAATGAAAAACTGTTTTTT.

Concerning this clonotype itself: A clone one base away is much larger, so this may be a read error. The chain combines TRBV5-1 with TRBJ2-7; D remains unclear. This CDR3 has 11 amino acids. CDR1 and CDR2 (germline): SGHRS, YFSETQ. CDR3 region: CASSSSREQYF. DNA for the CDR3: TGTGCCAGCAGCTCTTCTAGAGAGCAGTACTTC.

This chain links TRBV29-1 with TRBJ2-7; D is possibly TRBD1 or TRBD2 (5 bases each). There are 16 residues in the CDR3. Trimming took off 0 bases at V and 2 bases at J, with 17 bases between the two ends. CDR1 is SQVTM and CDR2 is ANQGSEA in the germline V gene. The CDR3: CSVEDIKEDTAYEQYF. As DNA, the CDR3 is TGCAGCGTTGAAGATATCAAGGAGGACACGGCCTACGAGCAGTACTTC.

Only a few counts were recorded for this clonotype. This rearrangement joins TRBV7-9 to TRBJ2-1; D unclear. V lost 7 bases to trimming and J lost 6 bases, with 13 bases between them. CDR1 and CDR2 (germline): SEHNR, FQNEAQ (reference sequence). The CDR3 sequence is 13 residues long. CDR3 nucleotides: TGTGCCAGCAACCCTTGGACCACCAATGAGCAGTTCTTC. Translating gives CASNPWTTNEQFF.

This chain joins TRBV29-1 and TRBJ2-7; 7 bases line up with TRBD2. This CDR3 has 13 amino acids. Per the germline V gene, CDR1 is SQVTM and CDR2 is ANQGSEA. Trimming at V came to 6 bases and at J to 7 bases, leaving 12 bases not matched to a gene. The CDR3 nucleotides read TGCAGCGTCCAGTCCGTTACGGGGGGAGAGCAGTACTTC. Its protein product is CSVQSVTGGEQYF.

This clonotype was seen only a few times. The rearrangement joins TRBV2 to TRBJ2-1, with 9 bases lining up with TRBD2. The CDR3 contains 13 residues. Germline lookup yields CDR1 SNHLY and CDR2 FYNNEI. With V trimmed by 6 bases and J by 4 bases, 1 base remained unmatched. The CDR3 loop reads CASRSGGYNEQFF. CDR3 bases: TGTGCCAGCAGGAGCGGGGGGTACAATGAGCAGTTCTTC.

The CDR3 DNA reads TGTGCCAGCAGCTTAGCGGGGGGCACTGTAGATACGCAGTATTTT. Its protein is CASSLAGGTVDTQYF. This chain links TRBV5-4 with TRBJ2-3, with 9 bases matching TRBD2. The ends lost 2 bases at V and 5 bases at J; junction bases unmatched: 6. The CDR3 spans 15 residues. The germline gives CDR1 SGHNT, CDR2 YYREEE (reference sequence).

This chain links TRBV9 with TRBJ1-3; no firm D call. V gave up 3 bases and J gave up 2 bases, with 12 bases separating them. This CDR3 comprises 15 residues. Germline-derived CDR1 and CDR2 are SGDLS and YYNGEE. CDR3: CASSAPDRAGNTIYF. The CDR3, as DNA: TGTGCCAGCAGCGCCCCTGATAGGGCTGGAAACACCATATATTTT.

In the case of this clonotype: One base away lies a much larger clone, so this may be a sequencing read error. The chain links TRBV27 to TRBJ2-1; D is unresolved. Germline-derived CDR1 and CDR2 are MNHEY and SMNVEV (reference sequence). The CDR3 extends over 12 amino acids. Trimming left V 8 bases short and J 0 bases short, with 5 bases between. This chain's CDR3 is CASSASYNEQFF. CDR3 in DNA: TGTGCCAGCTCTGCCTCCTACAATGAGCAGTTCTTC.